The clone carrying this T cell receptor (beta chain) was observed once. Original processing notes: Scientists estimated how many nucleated cells there were by amplifying reference gene primers. Sequencing was performed with immunoSEQ multiplex PCR; in TCRdb, only in-frame clones are kept and a portion is missing. The V and J calls and clone size are taken from that table; D and trimming were inferred from the DNA. The sample comprises about 120,000 clones, less than 85% of which are singletons, and under 3% rests with the top ten. This entry is derived from a study of blood T cell repertoires in COVID-19. The overall study: COVID-19 samples, acute and convalescent, were from the United States, Italy and Spain. Sample material is recorded as cDNA or gDNA derived from T cells, B-cell-depleted T cells, or PBMCs.

Germline CDR1 is LGHNA and CDR2 is YNFKEQ. This CDR3 is built from 15 residues. Germline trimming cut 1 base from V and 4 bases from J; bases unmatched to any gene: 4. Sequencing was performed on peripheral blood. The receptor comes from a man aged 30 to 45 with acute or convalescent COVID-19. The V and J genes are TRBV4-2 and TRBJ1-3, with 7 bases lining up with TRBD1. The CDR3: CASSQGRGTGNTIYF. The CDR3 DNA is TGTGCCAGCAGCCAAGGCAGGGGGACAGGAAACACCATATATTTT.